This TCR beta chain was recorded in a study of blood T cell repertoires in COVID-19. Across the study: The samples span acute and convalescent COVID-19 from the United States, Italy and Spain. PBMCs, B-cell-depleted T cells, or T cells provided the cDNA or gDNA that made up the material.

CDR1 LNHDA and CDR2 SQIVND come from the germline V gene (reference sequence). The CDR3 sequence is 16 residues long. V lost 5 bases to trimming and J lost 0 bases, with 15 bases between them. Under the authors' procedure: Amplification of reference gene primers was used by the study to estimate nucleated cell counts. Sequencing used immunoSEQ multiplex PCR; TCRdb keeps in-frame clones, though not all of them. The V and J calls and the clone size are those of that table, but D and trimming were determined from the DNA. The data contain around 330,000 clones, about nine tenths of them seen just once; the ten biggest clones take up about 8.9%. Recruits, aged about 18 to 89 years, lived in 24 US areas.

This chain joins TRBV19 and TRBJ2-3; the D gene is possibly TRBD2 (6 bases). The sequenced sample was PBMCs or T cells enriched from blood (not recorded which). This receptor was identified in a woman younger than 35 who had recovered from COVID-19. The CDR3 protein is CASSLRAGPSTDTQYF. The CDR3 DNA reads as TGTGCCAGTAGTCTACGGGCGGGACCTAGCACAGATACGCAGTATTTT. The full variable domain, completed using reference TRBV19 and TRBJ2-3, is DGGITQSPKYLFRKEGQNVTLSCEQNLNHDAMYWYRQDPGQGLRLIYYSQIVNDFQKGDIAEGYSVSREKKESFPLTVTSAQKNPTAFYLCASSLRAGPSTDTQYFGPGTRLTVL.